This TCR beta chain was found in a study of shared clonotypes between healthy human individuals. The assay was immunoSEQ multiplex PCR, and TCRdb's table has in-frame clones only and misses some. This sample carries millions of clones, roughly 96% of them seen once, and the ten largest clones take under 0.15%. The V gene's germline CDR1 is SGHNT and CDR2 YENEEA. V shed 0 bases and J shed 9 bases, with 15 bases lying between them. The CDR3 totals 15 residues. The TCR originated in a man aged 18-30 years in good health. Sequencing was performed on naive CD4+ T cells sorted from blood. Subset: CD45RA+ positively selected. The genes are TRBV11-3 and TRBJ2-1; perhaps TRBD2 as D (5 bases). Here the CDR3 DNA reads TGTGCCAGCAGCTTAGATTCAAAAGAGGGCGGTGAGCAGTTCTTC. It codes for CASSLDSKEGGEQFF.